This T cell receptor (beta chain) is from a study of regulatory T cells in long-lasting Graves disease. Points from the study as a whole: Whereas new patients shared 800 to 1,000 public clonotypes, persistent patients shared more, at 2,500 to 3,500.

Noted time point: persistent/refractory GD, antithyroid drugs over 5 years with positive TRAb. Following extraction of RNA from PBMCs, that RNA was used to make the TCR library. Worth noting for this clonotype: The target antigen is unknown.

The TCR beta library used iRepertoire HTBI primers with Arm-PCR amplification of CDR3. Each CDR3 protein gets one entry after TCRdb re-called the multiplex PCR reads with MiXCR. The sample includes 500,000 to 700,000 distinct CDR3 sequences, around 30% seen only once; the top ten take around 42%. Sequences were derived from peripheral blood mononuclear cells (PBMCs), sampled when the disease was refractory, from a patient treated with antithyroid drugs. The origin of this receptor is a female donor with Graves disease.

This chain's CDR3 is CASRPPNYRDEQFF. The CDR3 nucleotides are TGTGCCAGCAGACCCCCTAATTACAGGGATGAGCAGTTCTTC. J is TRBJ2-1 and V is TRBV6-1, with D possibly matching TRBD1 (6 bases). CDR3 length: 14 amino acids. CDR1 is MNHNS and CDR2 is SASEGT in the germline V gene. Trimming shortened V by 6 bases and J by 8 bases, and 17 bases separated the two germline ends.